The clone carrying this T cell receptor beta chain came up a few times. Its cognate antigen is unknown. This entry belongs to a study of T cell repertoires in cytomegalovirus infection. MiXCR was run by TCRdb on the reads, yielding one entry per CDR3 protein. The table includes fewer than 1,000,000 distinct CDR3 sequences, roughly 30% detected once. V was clipped by 4 bases and J by 0 bases, with 16 bases between them. CDR3 size: 16 residues. The germline gives CDR1 SGDLS, CDR2 YYNGEE. The input for sequencing was cultured CD8+ T cells from PBMCs, taken from culture after CMV antigen stimulation. The genes are TRBV9 and TRBJ1-1; D is uncertain. The TCR was taken from a human donor in good health (CMV status not recorded). Some clones in this sample may be carry-over from other donors' samples. The chain's CDR3 is CASSPHKESMNTEAFF. DNA for the CDR3: TGTGCCAGCAGCCCCCACAAGGAGTCCATGAACACTGAAGCTTTCTTT.